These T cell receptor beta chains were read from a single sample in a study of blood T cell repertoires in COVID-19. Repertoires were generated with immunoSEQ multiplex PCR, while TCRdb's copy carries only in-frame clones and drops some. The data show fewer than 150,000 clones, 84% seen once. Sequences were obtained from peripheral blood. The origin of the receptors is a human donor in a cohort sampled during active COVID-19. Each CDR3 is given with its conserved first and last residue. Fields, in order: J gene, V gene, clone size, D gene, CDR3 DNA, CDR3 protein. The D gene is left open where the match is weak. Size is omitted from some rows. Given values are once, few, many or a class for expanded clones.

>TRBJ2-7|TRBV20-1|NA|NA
TGCAGTGCTAGCCAGTACTACGAGCAGTACTTC
CSASQYYEQYF
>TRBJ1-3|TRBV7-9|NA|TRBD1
TGTGCCAGCAGCTTAGTTATCGGGACAGGCTCTGGAAACACCATATATTTT
CASSLVIGTGSGNTIYF
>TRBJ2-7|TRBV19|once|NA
TGTGCCAGTAACCCCGGACGGCCCGGGGACGAGCAGTACTTC
CASNPGRPGDEQYF
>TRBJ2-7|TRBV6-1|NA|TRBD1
TGTGCCAGCACCGACACACAGGGGGCTAGAGAGCAGTACTTC
CASTDTQGAREQYF
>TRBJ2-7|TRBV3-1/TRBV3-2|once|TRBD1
TGTGCCAGCAGCGGCCGGGACAGGGGTGGGTACGAGCAGTACTTC
CASSGRDRGGYEQYF
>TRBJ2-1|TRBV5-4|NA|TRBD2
TGTGCCAGCAGCTCGCCGGGACTAGCGGGTGAGCAGTTCTTC
CASSSPGLAGEQFF
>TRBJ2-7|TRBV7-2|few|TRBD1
TGTGCCAGCAGCTTAGTTCACGGGACAGGGTTTTACGAGCAGTACTTC
CASSLVHGTGFYEQYF
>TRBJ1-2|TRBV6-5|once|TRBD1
TGTGCCAGCAGGGGGACAGGGACCTTCTATGGCTACACCTTC
CASRGTGTFYGYTF
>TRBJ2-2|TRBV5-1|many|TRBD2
TGCGCCAGCAGCTTGGGGCTAGCGGGGGCCGGGGAGCTGTTTTTT
CASSLGLAGAGELFF
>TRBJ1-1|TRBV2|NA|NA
TGTGCCAGCAGTGAACGACGTGACAGGAACACTGAAGCTTTCTTT
CASSERRDRNTEAFF
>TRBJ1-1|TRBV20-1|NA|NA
TGCAGTGCTAGTCGACGGAGGATGAACACTGAAGCTTTCTTT
CSASRRRMNTEAFF
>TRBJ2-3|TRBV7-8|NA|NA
TGTGCCAGCAGCCCCGAGAGGGCGCAGTATTTT
CASSPERAQYF
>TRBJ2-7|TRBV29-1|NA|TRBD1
TGCAGCGTTGACCTGGGACAGGGGGAGTACTTC
CSVDLGQGEYF
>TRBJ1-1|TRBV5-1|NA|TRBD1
TGCGCCAGCAGCTTGGAGGGGGCGCGTACTGAAGCTTTCTTT
CASSLEGARTEAFF
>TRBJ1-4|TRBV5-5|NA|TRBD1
TGTGCCAGCAGCTTACCGACAGGGTATAATGAAAAACTGTTTTTT
CASSLPTGYNEKLFF
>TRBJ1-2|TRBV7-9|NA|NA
TGTGCCAGCAGTTATAGTCCGGGGATACAATATGGCTACACCTTC
CASSYSPGIQYGYTF